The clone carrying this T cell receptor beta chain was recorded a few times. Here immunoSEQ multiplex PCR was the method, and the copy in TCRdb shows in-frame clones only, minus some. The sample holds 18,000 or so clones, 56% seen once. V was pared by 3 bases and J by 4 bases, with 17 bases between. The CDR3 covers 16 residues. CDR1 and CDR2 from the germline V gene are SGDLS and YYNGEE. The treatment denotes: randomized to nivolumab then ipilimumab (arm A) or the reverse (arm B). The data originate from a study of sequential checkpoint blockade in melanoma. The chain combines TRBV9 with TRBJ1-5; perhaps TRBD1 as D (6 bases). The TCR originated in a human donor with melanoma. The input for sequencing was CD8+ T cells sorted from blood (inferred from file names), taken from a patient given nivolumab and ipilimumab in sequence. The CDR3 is CASSEGIQGPNQPQHF. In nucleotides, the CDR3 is TGTGCCAGCAGCGAAGGGATACAGGGACCAAATCAGCCCCAGCATTTT. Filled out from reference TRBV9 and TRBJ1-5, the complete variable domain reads DSGVTQTPKHLITATGQRVTLRCSPRSGDLSVYWYQQSLDQGLQFLIQYYNGEERAKGNILERFSAQQFPDLHSELNLSSLELGDSALYFCASSEGIQGPNQPQHFGDGTRLSIL.